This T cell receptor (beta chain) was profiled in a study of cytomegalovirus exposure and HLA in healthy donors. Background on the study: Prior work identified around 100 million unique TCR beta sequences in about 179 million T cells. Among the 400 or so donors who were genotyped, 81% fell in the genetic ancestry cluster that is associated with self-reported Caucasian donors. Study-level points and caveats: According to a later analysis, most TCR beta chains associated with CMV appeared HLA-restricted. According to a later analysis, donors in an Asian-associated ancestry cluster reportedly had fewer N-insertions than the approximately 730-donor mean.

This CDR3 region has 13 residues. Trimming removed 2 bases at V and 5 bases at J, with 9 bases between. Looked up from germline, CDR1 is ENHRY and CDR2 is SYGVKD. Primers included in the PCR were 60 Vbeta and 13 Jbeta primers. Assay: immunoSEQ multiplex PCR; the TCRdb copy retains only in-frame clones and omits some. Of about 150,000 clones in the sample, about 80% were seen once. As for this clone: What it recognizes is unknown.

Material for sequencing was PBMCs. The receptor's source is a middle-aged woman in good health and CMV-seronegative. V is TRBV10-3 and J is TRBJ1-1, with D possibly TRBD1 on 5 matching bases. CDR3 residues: CAISESRGTEAFF. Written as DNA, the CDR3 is TGTGCCATCAGTGAGAGCCGGGGGACTGAAGCTTTCTTT.